This TCR beta chain was sequenced for a study of blood T cells in healthy people across ages (dated by TCRdb to the mid-2010s). About the investigation overall: In model experiments, roughly one uniquely barcoded TCR beta cDNA molecule per two T cells was captured by template switching. To avoid experimental bias, donors of different ages were randomly spread across the sequencing lanes. Four age groups were formed from the donors: young (average approximately 15 years), middle-aged (around 41), aged (roughly 59) and long-lived (82). The study analyzed two additional independent replicas of 1 million unique cDNA reads from the same blood draw for two donors, one aged 18 to 30 and one aged 80 or older. Age-related changes in TCR beta repertoire diversity were measured in the study by deep sequencing normalized with unique cDNA molecular identifiers.

Library preparation employed 5' RACE. Instrument on record: Illumina HiSeq 2500. A second PCR of roughly 7 to 11 cycles was performed with a sample-barcoded 5' primer and a J-beta primer mix. A unique molecular identifier was introduced onto each TCR beta cDNA molecule by a template-switch 5' adaptor carrying 12 random nucleotides. Each sample yielded at least 3 million CDR3-containing paired-end reads. All of the RNA was converted into first-strand cDNA using the Mint cDNA synthesis kit, with a TRBC-specific oligonucleotide serving as the primer. Following uracil-DNA glycosylase treatment, all cDNA underwent a first 18-cycle PCR with the universal primers M1SS and BC2_uni_R. Processing in the source paper ran as follows. Each sample was normalized by randomly selecting 1 million high-quality reads, each carrying a distinct molecular identifier. Instead of being binned into consensus sequences, reads with shared molecular identifiers were discarded. CDR3 identification, clonotype clustering and error correction used MiTCR with a Q25 quality threshold and the strictest error-elimination algorithm. A nonparametric unseen species model using Euler transformation provided a lower-bound estimate of total TCR beta diversity. TCRdb reanalyzed the raw reads on its own, using fastp at Q25 for trimming and MiXCR for clone calling, and kept in-frame beta chains. Each CDR3 protein appears once, grouped with its most common genes and DNA. TCRdb, not the authors, supplied the V and J calls. This sample lists fewer than 700,000 distinct CDR3 sequences; approximately 40% were detected once. The ten top clones hold approximately 29% of the sample.

This clonotype was counted only a few times. This clone's antigen is unknown. Nothing much larger sits one base from this clone, and base qualities are not available. The 39 donors, aged roughly 6 to 90 years, were systemically healthy Caucasian individuals from Russia. Ten milliliters of peripheral blood were drawn from each donor into EDTA-treated Vacutainer tubes. Ficoll-Paque density-gradient centrifugation was used to isolate PBMCs, with at least 6 million obtained per sample. Trizol reagent was used to extract total RNA from the PBMCs, yielding at least 5 micrograms per sample. Naive CD45RAhigh/CD27high T cell percentages were measured by flow cytometry on a PBMC aliquot from every donor. General study outcomes and caveats: Total diversity estimates from one million sequenced T cells were considered lower bounds and underestimates. Because profiling used bulk unsorted PBMCs, naive and antigen-experienced compartments could not be compared conclusively. There was a strong correlation between observed TCR beta diversity and the percentage of naive T cells measured by flow cytometry. Compared with the aged group, the long-lived group had more naive CD4+ T cells, fewer expanded clones and increased TCR diversity, suggesting age selection. Donor CMV infection status was unknown, potentially confounding age-related changes in expanded clonotypes. As age increased, observed TCR beta diversity per million T cells dropped in a roughly linear way, and a significant reduction was already evident by age about 36.

The sequenced material came from blood. This TCR came from an elderly man in good health.

In nucleotide form, the sequence is TGCGCCAGCAGCTTCGACACCACGGGGACTGAAGCTTTCTTT. It translates as CASSFDTTGTEAFF. The chain couples TRBV4-3 to TRBJ1-1; there is no confident call for the D gene. Trimming costs V 5 bases and J 5 bases, and their ends lie 15 bases apart. From its cysteine to its phenylalanine, the CDR3 spans 14 amino acids. Of all the DNA, just the CDR3 is kept, 42 bases in frame from base 1. Taken from the germline V gene, the CDR1 and CDR2 loops are LGHNA and YSLEER.